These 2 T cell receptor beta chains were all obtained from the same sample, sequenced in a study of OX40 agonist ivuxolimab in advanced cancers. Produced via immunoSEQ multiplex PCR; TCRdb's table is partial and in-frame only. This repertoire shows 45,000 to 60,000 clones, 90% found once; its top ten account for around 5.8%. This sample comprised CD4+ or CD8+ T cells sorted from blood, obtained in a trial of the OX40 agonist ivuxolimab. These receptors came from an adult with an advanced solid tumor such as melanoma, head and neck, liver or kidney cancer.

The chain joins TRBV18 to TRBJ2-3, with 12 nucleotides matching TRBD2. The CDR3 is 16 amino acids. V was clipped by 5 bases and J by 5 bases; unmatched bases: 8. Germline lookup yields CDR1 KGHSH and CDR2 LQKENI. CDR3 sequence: CASSSWTSGTGDTQYF. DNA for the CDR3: TGTGCCAGCTCATCATGGACTAGCGGGACTGGAGATACGCAGTATTTT.

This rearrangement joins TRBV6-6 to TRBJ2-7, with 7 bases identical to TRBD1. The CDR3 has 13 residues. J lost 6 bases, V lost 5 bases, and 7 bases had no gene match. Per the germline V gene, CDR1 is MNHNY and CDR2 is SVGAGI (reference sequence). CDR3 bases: TGTGCCAGCAGTAAACAGACAGGGTCCGAGCAGTACTTC. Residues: CASSKQTGSEQYF.